This TCR beta chain was captured by sequencing in a study of Ad26.COV2.S vaccination and SARS-CoV-2 variants. This sample's treatment: 15 to 20 received Ad26.COV2.S at low or high dose, single or two shots; 5 received placebo; per-sample allocation not given. The samples were gathered on day 63 after the first injection of vaccine or placebo. Boston provided a donor who was an adult aged 18-55 years. CDR1 is LGHDT, CDR2 YNNKEL, per germline (reference sequence). Between the trimmed V and J ends, which lost 3 bases and 1 base, there was a span of 15 bases. The CDR3 sequence is 16 residues long. Using immunoSEQ multiplex PCR, the repertoire was profiled, and TCRdb retains in-frame clones only, with some absent. The table lists about 250,000 clones, around 85% of them singletons.

This chain links TRBV3-1 (or the pseudogene TRBV3-2) with TRBJ1-2; D is unresolved. The material sequenced was peripheral blood, taken in a trial of Ad26.COV2.S vaccine versus placebo. This receptor was obtained from a person between 18 and 59 years old who received the Ad26.COV2.S COVID-19 vaccine or a placebo. In DNA form, the CDR3 reads TGTGCCAGCAGCCATTTCCCTGGGCGGAGTAACTATGGCTACACCTTC. This codes for CASSHFPGRSNYGYTF.